This TCR beta chain stems from a study of T cells after yellow fever vaccination. Study results and caveats: Clones from primary vaccination mostly reappeared after the booster (roughly 95% CD4, approximately 86% CD8). A weaker but faster secondary response was observed, peaking on day 5 versus 15.

One entry per CDR3 protein results from TCRdb running MiXCR on the 5' RACE reads. The sample shows about 240,000 distinct CDR3 sequences, less than 9% of them seen only once. After removal of 4 bases from V and 4 bases from J, the junction contained 7 bases not matched to a gene. The CDR3 spans 14 residues. Germline values: CDR1 LGHDT, CDR2 YNNKEL (reference sequence). This clonotype appeared many times. Its antigen is not identified. The source is a man aged 25-40 years who received the YFV17D yellow fever vaccine. The J gene is TRBJ2-7, the V gene TRBV3-1; 7 bases align to TRBD2. Here the sequenced sample was CD4+ T cells sorted from PBMCs, taken 15 days after the yellow fever booster vaccination. CDR3 nucleotides: TGTGCCAGCAGCCTCCTCGGGGAGGGATACGAGCAGTACTTC. Protein product: CASSLLGEGYEQYF.